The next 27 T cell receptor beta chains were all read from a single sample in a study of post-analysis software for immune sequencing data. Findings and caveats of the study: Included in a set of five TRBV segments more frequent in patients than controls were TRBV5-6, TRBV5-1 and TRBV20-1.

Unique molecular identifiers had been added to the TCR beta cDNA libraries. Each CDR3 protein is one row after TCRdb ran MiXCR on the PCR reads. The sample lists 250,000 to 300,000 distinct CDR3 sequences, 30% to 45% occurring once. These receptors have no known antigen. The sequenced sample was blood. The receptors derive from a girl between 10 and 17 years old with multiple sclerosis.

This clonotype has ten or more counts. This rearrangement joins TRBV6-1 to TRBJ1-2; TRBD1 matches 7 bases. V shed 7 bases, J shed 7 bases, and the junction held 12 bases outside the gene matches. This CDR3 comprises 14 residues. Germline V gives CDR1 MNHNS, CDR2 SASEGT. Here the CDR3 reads CASIKTGHLGGYTF. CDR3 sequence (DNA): TGTGCCAGCATCAAGACAGGGCACCTCGGTGGCTACACCTTC.

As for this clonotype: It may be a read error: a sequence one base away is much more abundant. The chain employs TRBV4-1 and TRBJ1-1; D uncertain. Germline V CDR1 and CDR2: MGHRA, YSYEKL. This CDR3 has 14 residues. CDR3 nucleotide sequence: TGCGCCAGCGGCCAAGAAGGCCGGTTCGCTGAAGCTTTCTTT. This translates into CASGQEGRFAEAFF.

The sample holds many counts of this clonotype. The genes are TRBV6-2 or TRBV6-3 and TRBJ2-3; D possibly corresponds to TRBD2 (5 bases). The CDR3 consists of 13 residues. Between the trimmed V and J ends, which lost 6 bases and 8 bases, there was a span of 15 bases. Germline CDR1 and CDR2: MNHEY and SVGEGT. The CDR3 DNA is TGTGCCAGCAGGGAACGACTACGGGGTACGCAGTATTTT. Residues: CASRERLRGTQYF.

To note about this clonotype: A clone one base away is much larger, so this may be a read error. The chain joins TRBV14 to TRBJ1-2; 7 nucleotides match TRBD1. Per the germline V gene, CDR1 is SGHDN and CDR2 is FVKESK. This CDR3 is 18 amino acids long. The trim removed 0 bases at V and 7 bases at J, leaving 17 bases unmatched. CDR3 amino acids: CASSQEGPPLRGRSGYTF. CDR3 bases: TGTGCCAGCAGCCAAGAGGGACCCCCACTGAGGGGGCGAAGTGGCTACACCTTC. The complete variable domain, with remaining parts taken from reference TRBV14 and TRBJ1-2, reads EAGVTQFPSHSVIEKGQTVTLRCDPISGHDNLYWYRRVMGKEIKFLLHFVKESKQDESGMPNNRFLAERTGGTYSTLKVQPAELEDSGVYFCASSQEGPPLRGRSGYTFGSGTRLTVV.

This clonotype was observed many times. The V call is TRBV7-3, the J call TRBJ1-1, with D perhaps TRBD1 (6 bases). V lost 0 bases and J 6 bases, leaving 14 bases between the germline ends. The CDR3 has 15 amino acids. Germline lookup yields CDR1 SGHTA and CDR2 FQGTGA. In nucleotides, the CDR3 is TGTGCCAGCAGCTTAACTTCGGGGGCTGGGGCTGAAGCTTTCTTT. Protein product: CASSLTSGAGAEAFF.

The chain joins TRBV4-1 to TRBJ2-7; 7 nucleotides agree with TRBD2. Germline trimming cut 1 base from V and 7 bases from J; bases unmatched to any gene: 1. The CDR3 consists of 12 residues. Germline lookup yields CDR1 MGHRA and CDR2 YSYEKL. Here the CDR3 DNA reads TGCGCCAGCAGCCAAGTAGCGGGTGAGCAGTACTTC. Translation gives CASSQVAGEQYF.

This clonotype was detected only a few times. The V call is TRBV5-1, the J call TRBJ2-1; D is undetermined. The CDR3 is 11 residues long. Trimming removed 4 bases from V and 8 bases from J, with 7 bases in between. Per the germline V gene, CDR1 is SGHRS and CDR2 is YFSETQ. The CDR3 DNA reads TGCGCCAGCAGCCTGGACGATGAGCAGTTCTTC. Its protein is CASSLDDEQFF.

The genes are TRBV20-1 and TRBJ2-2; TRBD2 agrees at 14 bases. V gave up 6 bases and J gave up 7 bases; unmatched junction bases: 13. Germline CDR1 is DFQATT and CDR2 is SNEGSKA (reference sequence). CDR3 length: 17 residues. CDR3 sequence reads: CSALRRTSGRYSGELFF. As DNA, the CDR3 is TGCAGTGCCCTCCGTCGGACTAGCGGGAGGTACAGCGGGGAGCTGTTTTTT.

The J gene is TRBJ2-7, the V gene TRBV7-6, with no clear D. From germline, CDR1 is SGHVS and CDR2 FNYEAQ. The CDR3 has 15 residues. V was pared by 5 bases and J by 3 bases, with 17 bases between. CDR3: CASSPSNRAYYEQYF. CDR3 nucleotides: TGTGCCAGCAGCCCCTCAAACAGAGCCTACTACGAGCAGTACTTC.

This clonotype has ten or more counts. CDR3 nucleotides: TGTGCCAGCAGCTTGGACCTAGTCCCCCGCACAGATACGCAGTATTTT. This encodes CASSLDLVPRTDTQYF. V usage is TRBV5-6 and J usage is TRBJ2-3; unclear D gene. V was clipped by 0 bases and J by 1 base, with 12 bases between them. CDR1 is SGHDT and CDR2 is YYEEEE in the germline V gene. The CDR3 covers 16 residues.

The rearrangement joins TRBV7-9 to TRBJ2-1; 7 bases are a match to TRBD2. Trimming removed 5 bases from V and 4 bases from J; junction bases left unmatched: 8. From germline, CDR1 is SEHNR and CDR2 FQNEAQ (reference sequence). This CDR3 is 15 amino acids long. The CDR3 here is CASSGDGGGYNEQFF. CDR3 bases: TGTGCCAGCAGCGGGGATGGCGGGGGATACAATGAGCAGTTCTTC.

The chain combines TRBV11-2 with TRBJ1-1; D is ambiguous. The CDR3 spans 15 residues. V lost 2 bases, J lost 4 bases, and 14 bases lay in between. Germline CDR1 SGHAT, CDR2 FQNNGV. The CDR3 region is CASSLRSLSGTEAFF. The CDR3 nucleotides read TGTGCCAGCAGCTTAAGGTCGCTTAGCGGCACTGAAGCTTTCTTT.

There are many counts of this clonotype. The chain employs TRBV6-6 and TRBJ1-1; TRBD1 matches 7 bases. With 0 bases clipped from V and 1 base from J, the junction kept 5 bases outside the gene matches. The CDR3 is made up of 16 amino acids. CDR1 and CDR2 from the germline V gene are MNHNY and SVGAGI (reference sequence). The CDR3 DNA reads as TGTGCCAGCAGTTACTCGGCAGGGGGACCGAACACTGAAGCTTTCTTT. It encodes CASSYSAGGPNTEAFF.

CDR3 sequence reads: CASKEDPQVDTQYF. The DNA of the CDR3 is TGCGCCAGCAAGGAGGATCCGCAAGTGGATACGCAGTATTTT. This chain links TRBV5-1 with TRBJ2-3; a weak D match, TRBD2 (5 bases). Germline V lookup: CDR1 SGHRS, CDR2 YFSETQ. This CDR3 is 14 amino acids long. V was trimmed by 6 bases and J by 6 bases, leaving 17 bases between them.

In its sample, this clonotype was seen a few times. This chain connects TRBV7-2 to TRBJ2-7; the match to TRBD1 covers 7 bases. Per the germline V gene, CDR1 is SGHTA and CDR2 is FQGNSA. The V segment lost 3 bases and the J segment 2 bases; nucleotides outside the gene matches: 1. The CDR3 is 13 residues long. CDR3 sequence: CASSFTGAYEQYF. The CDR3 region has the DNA TGTGCCAGCAGCTTCACAGGGGCCTACGAGCAGTACTTC.

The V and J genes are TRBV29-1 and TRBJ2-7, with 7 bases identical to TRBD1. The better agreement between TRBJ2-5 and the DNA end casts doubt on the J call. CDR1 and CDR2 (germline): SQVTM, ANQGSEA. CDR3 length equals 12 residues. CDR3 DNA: TGCAGCGTGACAGGGCATCAAGAGACCCAGTACTTC. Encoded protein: CSVTGHQETQYF.

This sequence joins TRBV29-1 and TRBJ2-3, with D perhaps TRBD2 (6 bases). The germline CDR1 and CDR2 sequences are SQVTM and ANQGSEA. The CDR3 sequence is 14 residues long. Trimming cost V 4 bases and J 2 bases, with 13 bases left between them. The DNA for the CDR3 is TGCAGCGTTGTATACGGGAGCAACACAGATACGCAGTATTTT. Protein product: CSVVYGSNTDTQYF.

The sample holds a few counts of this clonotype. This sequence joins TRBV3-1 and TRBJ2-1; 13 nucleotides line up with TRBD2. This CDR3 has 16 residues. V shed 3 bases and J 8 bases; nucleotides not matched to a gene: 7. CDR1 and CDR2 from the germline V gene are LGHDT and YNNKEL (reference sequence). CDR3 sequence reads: CASSQRTSGSRDEQFF. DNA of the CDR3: TGTGCCAGCAGCCAGAGGACTAGCGGGAGCCGCGATGAGCAGTTCTTC.

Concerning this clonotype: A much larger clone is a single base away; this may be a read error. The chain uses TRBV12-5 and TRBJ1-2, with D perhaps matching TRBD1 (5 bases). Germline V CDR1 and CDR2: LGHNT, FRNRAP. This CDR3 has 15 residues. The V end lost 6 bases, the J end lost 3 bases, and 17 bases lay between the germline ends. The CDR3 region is CASGEDMEIYYGYTF. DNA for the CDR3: TGTGCTAGTGGGGAGGACATGGAGATTTACTATGGCTACACCTTC.

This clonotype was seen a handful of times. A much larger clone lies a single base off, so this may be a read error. This CDR3 is CASSLEGAQTQFF. The CDR3 region has the DNA TGCGCCAGCAGCCTGGAGGGGGCACAGACCCAGTTCTTC. The chain uses TRBV5-1 and TRBJ2-1; tentative D call: TRBD1 (7 bases). In germline, CDR1 is SGHRS, CDR2 YFSETQ. The CDR3 covers 13 residues. V lost 4 bases and J 13 bases, leaving 18 bases between the germline ends.

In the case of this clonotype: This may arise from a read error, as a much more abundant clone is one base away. This CDR3 is CASSFGTGLLRTDTQYF. The CDR3 coding sequence is TGTGCCAGCAGTTTCGGGACAGGGCTTTTGAGAACAGATACGCAGTATTTT. V and J are TRBV12-3 or TRBV12-4 and TRBJ2-3, with TRBD1 matching over 9 bases. After removal of 3 bases from V and 3 bases from J, the junction contained 10 bases not matched to a gene. The CDR3 is made up of 17 amino acids.

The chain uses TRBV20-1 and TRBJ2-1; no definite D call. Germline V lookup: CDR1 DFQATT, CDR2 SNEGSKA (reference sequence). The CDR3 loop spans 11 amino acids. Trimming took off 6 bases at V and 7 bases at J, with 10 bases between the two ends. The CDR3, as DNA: TGCAGTGCCAGCCCCGTAAATGAGCAGTTCTTC. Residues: CSASPVNEQFF.

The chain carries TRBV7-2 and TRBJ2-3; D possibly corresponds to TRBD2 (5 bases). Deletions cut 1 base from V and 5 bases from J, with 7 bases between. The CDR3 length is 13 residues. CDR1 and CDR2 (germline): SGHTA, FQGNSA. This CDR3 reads CASSLVAGDTQYF. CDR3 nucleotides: TGTGCCAGCAGCTTAGTCGCGGGAGATACGCAGTATTTT.

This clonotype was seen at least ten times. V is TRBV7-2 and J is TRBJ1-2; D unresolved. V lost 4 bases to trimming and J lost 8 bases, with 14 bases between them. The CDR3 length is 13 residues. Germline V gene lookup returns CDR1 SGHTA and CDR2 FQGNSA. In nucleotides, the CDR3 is TGTGCCAGCAGCTCCCTGAGGCCAAGCGGCTACACCTTC. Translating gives CASSSLRPSGYTF.

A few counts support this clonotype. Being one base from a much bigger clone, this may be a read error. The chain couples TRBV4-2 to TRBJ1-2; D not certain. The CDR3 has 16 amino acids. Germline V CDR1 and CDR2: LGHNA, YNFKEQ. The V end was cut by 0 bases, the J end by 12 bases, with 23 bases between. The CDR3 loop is CASSQEPSGSLVGHTF. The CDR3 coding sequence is TGTGCCAGCAGCCAAGAACCAAGCGGGTCCCTGGTAGGCCACACCTTC.

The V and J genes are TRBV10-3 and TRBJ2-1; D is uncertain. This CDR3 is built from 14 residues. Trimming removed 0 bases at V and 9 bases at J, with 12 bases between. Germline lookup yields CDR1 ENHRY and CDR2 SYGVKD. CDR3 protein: CAISESRTAPEQFF. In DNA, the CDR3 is TGTGCCATCAGTGAGTCTAGGACCGCCCCTGAGCAGTTCTTC.

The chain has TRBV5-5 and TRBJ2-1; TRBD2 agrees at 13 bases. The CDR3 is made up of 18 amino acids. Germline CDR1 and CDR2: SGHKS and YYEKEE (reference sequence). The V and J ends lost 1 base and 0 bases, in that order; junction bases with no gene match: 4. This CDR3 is CASSLILAGGSSYNEQFF. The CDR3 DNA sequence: TGTGCCAGCAGCTTGATACTAGCGGGGGGGAGCTCCTACAATGAGCAGTTCTTC.